The sequence of this T cell receptor beta chain was determined in a study of blood T cells in healthy people across ages. Combining a sample-barcoded 5' primer with a J-beta primer mix, a second PCR ran for roughly 7 to 12 cycles. TCRdb used MiXCR to reprocess the 5' RACE reads, holding one entry per CDR3 protein. The data hold 650,000 or so distinct CDR3 sequences, with over 40% observed a single time. Germline V gene sequence: CDR1 SGHTA, CDR2 FQGNSA. The CDR3 is 15 amino acids. The J segment lost 1 base and the V segment lost 5 bases, leaving 6 bases of the junction unmatched. Healthy Caucasians from Russia aged 6 to 90 served as donors. Extractions gave at least 5.5 micrograms of total RNA per sample.

This chain connects TRBV7-2 to TRBJ2-7; 9 nucleotides agree with TRBD1. This TCR came from a woman older than 75 in good health. Sequencing was performed on blood. The CDR3 DNA sequence: TGTGCCAGCAGCGCCCGGACAGGGGTATCCTACGAGCAGTACTTC. Protein: CASSARTGVSYEQYF.